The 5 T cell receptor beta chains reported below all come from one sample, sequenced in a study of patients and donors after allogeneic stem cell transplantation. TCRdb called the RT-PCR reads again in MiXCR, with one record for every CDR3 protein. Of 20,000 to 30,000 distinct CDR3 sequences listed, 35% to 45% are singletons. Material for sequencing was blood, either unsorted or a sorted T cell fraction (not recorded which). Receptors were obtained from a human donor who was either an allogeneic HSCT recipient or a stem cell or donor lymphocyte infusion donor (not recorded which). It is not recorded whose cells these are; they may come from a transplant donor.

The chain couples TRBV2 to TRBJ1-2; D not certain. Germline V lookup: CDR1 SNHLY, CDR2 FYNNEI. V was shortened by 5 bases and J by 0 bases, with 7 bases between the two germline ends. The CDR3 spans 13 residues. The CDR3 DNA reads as TGTGCCAGCAGTCTAGGGACTAACTATGGCTACACCTTC. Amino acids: CASSLGTNYGYTF.

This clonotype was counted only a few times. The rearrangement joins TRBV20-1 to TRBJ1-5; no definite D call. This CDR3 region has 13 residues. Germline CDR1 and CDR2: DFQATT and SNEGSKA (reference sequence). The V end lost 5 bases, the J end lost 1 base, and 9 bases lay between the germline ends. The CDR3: CSALGRSNQPQHF. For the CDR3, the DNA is TGCAGTGCTTTAGGACGGAGCAATCAGCCCCAGCATTTT.

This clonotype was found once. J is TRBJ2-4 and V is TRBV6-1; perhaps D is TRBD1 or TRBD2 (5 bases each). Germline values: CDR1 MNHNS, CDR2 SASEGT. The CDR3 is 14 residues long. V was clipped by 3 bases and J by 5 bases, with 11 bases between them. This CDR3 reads CASSESGLENIQYF. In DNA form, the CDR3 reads TGTGCCAGCAGTGAGTCGGGGCTTGAAAACATTCAGTACTTC.

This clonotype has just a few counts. In nucleotides, the CDR3 is TGTGCCAGCAGCGTAGGCAGGGGTAGCAATCAGCCCCAGCATTTT. Encoded protein: CASSVGRGSNQPQHF. The rearrangement links TRBV9 to TRBJ1-5, with D perhaps TRBD1 (6 bases). In germline, CDR1 is SGDLS, CDR2 YYNGEE. This CDR3 region has 15 residues. Trimming took 0 bases from V and 0 from J, leaving 7 bases between them.

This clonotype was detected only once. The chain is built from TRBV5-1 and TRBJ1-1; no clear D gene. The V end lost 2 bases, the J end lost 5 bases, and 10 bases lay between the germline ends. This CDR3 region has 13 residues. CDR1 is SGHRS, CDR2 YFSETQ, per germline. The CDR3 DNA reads TGCGCCAGCAGCTTTCTTACCGGGACTGAAGCTTTCTTT. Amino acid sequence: CASSFLTGTEAFF.